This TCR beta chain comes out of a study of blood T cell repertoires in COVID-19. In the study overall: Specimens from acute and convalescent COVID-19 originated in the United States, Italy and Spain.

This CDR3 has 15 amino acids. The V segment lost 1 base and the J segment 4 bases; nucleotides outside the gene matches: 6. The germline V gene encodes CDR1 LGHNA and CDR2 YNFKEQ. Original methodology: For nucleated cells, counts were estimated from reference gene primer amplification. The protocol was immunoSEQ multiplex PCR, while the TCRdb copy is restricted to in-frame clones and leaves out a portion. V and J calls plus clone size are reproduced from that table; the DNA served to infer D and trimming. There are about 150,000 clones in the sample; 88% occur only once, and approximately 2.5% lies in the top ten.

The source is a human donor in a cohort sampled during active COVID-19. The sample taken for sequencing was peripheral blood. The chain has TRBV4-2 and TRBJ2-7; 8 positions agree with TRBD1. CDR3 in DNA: TGTGCCAGCAGCCAAGTTGGACAGGGTTTTTACGAGCAGTACTTC. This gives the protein CASSQVGQGFYEQYF.